This TCR beta chain was found in a study of cytomegalovirus exposure and HLA in healthy donors. Donors in the study were healthy people who gave bone marrow. In the PCR, 60 Vbeta and 13 Jbeta primers were used. Method: immunoSEQ multiplex PCR; TCRdb's copy keeps in-frame clones and lacks some. This sample carries about 190,000 clones, 75% to 85% of them seen once, and the ten largest clones take 2% to 2.5%. The sample consisted of PBMCs. This receptor was obtained from a woman between 25 and 40 years old in good health and CMV-seronegative.

The CDR3 DNA reads as TGTGCCAGCAGCTTACGGGGTCTGAATGATGAGCAGTTCTTC. It specifies CASSLRGLNDEQFF. The rearrangement links TRBV7-2 to TRBJ2-1; possibly TRBD2 for D (5 bases). The germline CDR1 and CDR2 sequences are SGHTA and FQGNSA. The V gene lost 2 bases and the J gene lost 8 bases, with 13 bases spanning the gap. The CDR3 sequence is 14 residues long.